The rows below give T cell receptor beta chains drawn from one sample of a study of radiation and T cells in renal cell carcinoma. Assay used: immunoSEQ multiplex PCR; TCRdb lists only in-frame clones, some missing. The data show around 94,000 clones, less than 90% seen once. The sample here was blood, taken from a patient whose treatment included radiotherapy and nephrectomy. These receptors were collected from a man aged 45-65 years with renal cell carcinoma. CDR3s include the opening cysteine and the closing phenylalanine or tryptophan. The D gene is left open where the match is weak. Only some rows state a clone size, as once, few, many or a class for expanded clones.

d_call: TRBD1
v_call: TRBV6-1
j_call: TRBJ1-4
clone_size: once
cdr3_nt: TGTGCCAGCAGTAAGGGACAGGGGACCAATGAAAAACTGTTTTTT
cdr3_aa: CASSKGQGTNEKLFF

d_call: -
v_call: TRBV18
j_call: TRBJ1-1
clone_size: -
cdr3_nt: TGTGCCAGCTCACCACCTGGAGGGGACACTGAAGCTTTCTTT
cdr3_aa: CASSPPGGDTEAFF

d_call: TRBD1
v_call: TRBV15
j_call: TRBJ2-2
clone_size: -
cdr3_nt: TGTGCCACCAACGTAGGGGGCGCGAACACCGGGGAGCTGTTTTTT
cdr3_aa: CATNVGGANTGELFF

d_call: -
v_call: TRBV27
j_call: TRBJ2-3
clone_size: once
cdr3_nt: TGTGCCAGCAGCCCTAGTGGGGTGGCCGGGCCCACAGATACGCAGTATTTT
cdr3_aa: CASSPSGVAGPTDTQYF

d_call: -
v_call: TRBV20-1
j_call: TRBJ1-1
clone_size: -
cdr3_nt: TGCAACTACCCCAGGGAAGGAGTAGCTTTCTTT
cdr3_aa: CNYPREGVAFF

d_call: TRBD2
v_call: TRBV30
j_call: TRBJ2-1
clone_size: -
cdr3_nt: TGTGCTAGCGGGAGGGGGAATGAGCAGTTCTTC
cdr3_aa: CASGRGNEQFF

d_call: TRBD1
v_call: TRBV19
j_call: TRBJ1-6
clone_size: -
cdr3_nt: TGTGCCAGTGGCGTTCCAACAAAACCAGGGGGGAGTCGTTCACCCCTCCACTTT
cdr3_aa: CASGVPTKPGGSRSPLHF

d_call: -
v_call: TRBV4-1
j_call: TRBJ1-2
clone_size: -
cdr3_nt: TGCGCCAGCAGCCAGTCGAGGGGGGGCGGTGGCTACACCTTC
cdr3_aa: CASSQSRGGGGYTF

d_call: -
v_call: TRBV5-1
j_call: TRBJ1-1
clone_size: -
cdr3_nt: TGCGCCAGCAGCTTAGGAGGGGAGACTGAAGCTTTCTTT
cdr3_aa: CASSLGGETEAFF

d_call: -
v_call: TRBV28
j_call: TRBJ1-1
clone_size: -
cdr3_nt: TGTGCCAGCAGTCGGCCTGCTATGAACACTGAAGCTTTCTTT
cdr3_aa: CASSRPAMNTEAFF

d_call: -
v_call: TRBV5-1
j_call: TRBJ2-7
clone_size: -
cdr3_nt: TGCGCCAGCAGCTTGGAGGCTTTCGGGGTCGAGCAGTACTTC
cdr3_aa: CASSLEAFGVEQYF

d_call: -
v_call: TRBV5-4
j_call: TRBJ1-1
clone_size: -
cdr3_nt: TGTGCCAGCAGCTTTTTGAGTGGCAGGGCCGATTTGCTACCTGAAGCTTTCTTT
cdr3_aa: CASSFLSGRADLLPEAFF

d_call: -
v_call: TRBV4-2
j_call: TRBJ1-3
clone_size: -
cdr3_nt: TGTGCCAGCAGCCAGGCTCAGGCAGTCTCTGGAAACACCATATATTTT
cdr3_aa: CASSQAQAVSGNTIYF

d_call: -
v_call: TRBV6-1
j_call: TRBJ2-1
clone_size: -
cdr3_nt: TGTGCCAGCTCTGGACAGCACTCCTACAATGAGCAGTTCTTC
cdr3_aa: CASSGQHSYNEQFF

d_call: -
v_call: TRBV7-7
j_call: TRBJ2-1
clone_size: -
cdr3_nt: TGTGCTAGCAGCTTAGATTCGGGGTTAGTGGGTGAGCAGTTCTTC
cdr3_aa: CASSLDSGLVGEQFF

d_call: TRBD1
v_call: TRBV29-1
j_call: TRBJ1-1
clone_size: -
cdr3_nt: TGCAGCGTTGAAATGGACAGGAGGGACACTGAAGCTTTCTTT
cdr3_aa: CSVEMDRRDTEAFF

d_call: TRBD2
v_call: TRBV28
j_call: TRBJ2-1
clone_size: -
cdr3_nt: TGTGCCAGCAGTCCGATGGGACTAGCGGACCTCTACAATGAGCAGTTCTTC
cdr3_aa: CASSPMGLADLYNEQFF

d_call: -
v_call: TRBV29-1
j_call: TRBJ2-3
clone_size: -
cdr3_nt: TGCAGCGTTCGAAGGGTGGAGACAGATACGCAGTATTTT
cdr3_aa: CSVRRVETDTQYF

d_call: -
v_call: TRBV7-2
j_call: TRBJ2-1
clone_size: -
cdr3_nt: TGTGCCAGCAGCCTAGTTCCAACTGAGCAGTTCTTC
cdr3_aa: CASSLVPTEQFF

d_call: -
v_call: TRBV5-4
j_call: TRBJ2-5
clone_size: -
cdr3_nt: TGTGCCAGCAGCTTCTTGAGTTCGGAGACCCAGTACTTC
cdr3_aa: CASSFLSSETQYF

d_call: TRBD2
v_call: TRBV10-1
j_call: TRBJ2-7
clone_size: -
cdr3_nt: TGCGCCAGCAGCGTTGGCGCGGGAGAATCCTACGAGCAGTACTTC
cdr3_aa: CASSVGAGESYEQYF

d_call: -
v_call: TRBV6-1
j_call: TRBJ2-2
clone_size: -
cdr3_nt: TGTGCCAGCAGTGAAAGGGTACTCCAAGGGGAGCTGTTTTTT
cdr3_aa: CASSERVLQGELFF

d_call: -
v_call: TRBV5-6
j_call: TRBJ2-2
clone_size: -
cdr3_nt: TGTGCCAGCAGCACGATGAATACCGGGGAGCTGTTTTTT
cdr3_aa: CASSTMNTGELFF

d_call: TRBD1
v_call: TRBV13
j_call: TRBJ2-2
clone_size: -
cdr3_nt: TGTGCCAGCAGCTTGGGGACAGCCAACACCGGGGAGCTGTTTTTT
cdr3_aa: CASSLGTANTGELFF